The rows below give T cell receptor beta chains drawn from one sample of a study of T cell responses to AZD1222 COVID-19 vaccine. Measured with immunoSEQ multiplex PCR; TCRdb has only the in-frame clones, and not every one. The table includes around 150,000 clones, approximately 93% detected once. The specimen was peripheral blood, collected 28 days after the second AZD1222 dose. These receptors were collected from an adult who received the AZD1222 COVID-19 vaccine. CDR3s include the opening cysteine and the closing phenylalanine or tryptophan. Fields, in order: D gene, J gene, CDR3 length, clone size, V gene, CDR3 DNA, CDR3 protein. The D gene is left open where the match is weak. Size is omitted from some rows. Given values are once, few, many or a class for expanded clones.

D: TRBD1; J: TRBJ1-4; length: 13; size: once; V: TRBV12-3/TRBV12-4; DNA: TGTGCCAGTGCCGGGACAGGGAACGAAAAACTGTTTTTT; CDR3: CASAGTGNEKLFF
D: TRBD2; J: TRBJ2-7; length: 15; size: -; V: TRBV5-1; DNA: TGCGCCAGCAGCGGGGCTAGCGGGAGGCCGGGGGAGCAGTACTTC; CDR3: CASSGASGRPGEQYF
D: -; J: TRBJ2-2; length: 15; size: -; V: TRBV5-1; DNA: -; CDR3: CASSLDGFGAGELFF
D: -; J: TRBJ2-1; length: 13; size: -; V: TRBV2; DNA: TGTGCCAGCGGTAGTTTCTCCTACAATGAGCAGTTCTTC; CDR3: CASGSFSYNEQFF
D: -; J: TRBJ1-5; length: 12; size: -; V: TRBV19; DNA: TGTGCCAGTTTGGGGGGGAATCAGCCCCAGCATTTT; CDR3: CASLGGNQPQHF
D: -; J: TRBJ2-2; length: 15; size: -; V: TRBV7-2; DNA: TGTGCCAGCAGTTATACAGGATTCAACACCGGGGAGCTGTTTTTT; CDR3: CASSYTGFNTGELFF
D: -; J: TRBJ2-7; length: 15; size: few; V: TRBV28; DNA: TGTGCCAGCACCTCGACCCCCGCGGCCCCCAACGAGCAGTACTTC; CDR3: CASTSTPAAPNEQYF
D: TRBD1; J: TRBJ1-2; length: 14; size: -; V: TRBV2; DNA: TGTGCCAGCGAGACACGACAGGGGAAGGGTGGCTACACCTTC; CDR3: CASETRQGKGGYTF
D: -; J: TRBJ1-1; length: 15; size: -; V: TRBV7-6; DNA: TGTGCCAGCAGCTTAGTGCTTCAGCCGAACACTGAAGCTTTCTTT; CDR3: CASSLVLQPNTEAFF
D: -; J: TRBJ2-1; length: 15; size: -; V: TRBV4-3; DNA: TGCGCCAGCAGTCAACTACAGGGTTCCTACAATGAGCAGTTCTTC; CDR3: CASSQLQGSYNEQFF
D: -; J: TRBJ1-2; length: 14; size: -; V: TRBV6-5; DNA: TGTGCCAGCATCCCAAGGGGAGGAGGATATGGCTACACCTTC; CDR3: CASIPRGGGYGYTF
D: TRBD1; J: TRBJ2-7; length: 15; size: once; V: TRBV9; DNA: TGTGCCAGCAGCGCGGATGGGACAGGGGCCTACGAGCAGTACTTC; CDR3: CASSADGTGAYEQYF
D: -; J: TRBJ1-1; length: 16; size: -; V: TRBV19; DNA: TGTGCCAGTAGCCCCTTTAAAGGCGGGCTGGGCACTGAAGCTTTCTTT; CDR3: CASSPFKGGLGTEAFF
D: -; J: TRBJ1-6; length: 17; size: -; V: TRBV4-1; DNA: TGCGCCAGCAGCCAAGTTTCCCATACCTCCTATAATTCACCCCTCCACTTT; CDR3: CASSQVSHTSYNSPLHF
D: -; J: TRBJ2-5; length: 14; size: -; V: TRBV5-6; DNA: TGTGCCAGCAGCTTGGGTCAGGGTTGGGAGACCCAGTACTTC; CDR3: CASSLGQGWETQYF
D: -; J: TRBJ2-3; length: 16; size: once; V: TRBV2; DNA: TGTGCCAGCAGTGAGAGGGGACGGGAGAGCACAGATACGCAGTATTTT; CDR3: CASSERGRESTDTQYF
D: -; J: TRBJ2-5; length: 15; size: -; V: TRBV11-1; DNA: TGTGCCAGCAGCTTACAGGAGCGAGCGGGAGAGACCCAGTACTTC; CDR3: CASSLQERAGETQYF
D: TRBD1; J: TRBJ1-6; length: 20; size: -; V: TRBV5-1; DNA: TGCGCCAGCAGCGTCCGCGGACAGGGAGGGGTCTCCGCAAATAATTCACCCCTCCACTTT; CDR3: CASSVRGQGGVSANNSPLHF
D: TRBD1; J: TRBJ2-1; length: 15; size: -; V: TRBV5-4; DNA: TGTGCCAGCAGCTTCCCGGGACAGGGGGGCAATGAGCAGTTCTTC; CDR3: CASSFPGQGGNEQFF
D: -; J: TRBJ2-7; length: 12; size: -; V: TRBV19; DNA: TGTGCCAGTAGTCTCCCGACAGGCGAGCAGTACTTC; CDR3: CASSLPTGEQYF
D: TRBD1; J: TRBJ1-5; length: 18; size: -; V: TRBV9; DNA: TGTGCCAGCAGATCGGGACAGGGAGGTTCGTTGGGCAATCAGCCCCAGCATTTT; CDR3: CASRSGQGGSLGNQPQHF
D: -; J: TRBJ1-6; length: 18; size: -; V: TRBV6-4; DNA: TGTGCCAGCCCTTCAAACAGACGCCGGAGCTCCTATAATTCACCCCTCCACTTT; CDR3: CASPSNRRRSSYNSPLHF
D: -; J: TRBJ1-1; length: 13; size: -; V: TRBV27; DNA: TGTGCCAGCAGTTTAAACAGGTGGACTGAAGCTTTCTTT; CDR3: CASSLNRWTEAFF
D: TRBD1; J: TRBJ1-1; length: 12; size: once; V: TRBV5-1; DNA: TGCGCCAGCAGCTATAGGGGACAGGAAGCTTTCTTT; CDR3: CASSYRGQEAFF
D: -; J: TRBJ1-2; length: 16; size: -; V: TRBV11-2; DNA: TGTGCCAGCAGCTCCGTTTTACGGGGCAGGGTCTATGGCTACACCTTC; CDR3: CASSSVLRGRVYGYTF
D: -; J: TRBJ1-2; length: 12; size: -; V: TRBV12-3/TRBV12-4; DNA: TGTGCCAGCATCTCCCATTTGCGAGGCTACACCTTC; CDR3: CASISHLRGYTF
D: TRBD1; J: TRBJ1-3; length: 16; size: -; V: TRBV5-6; DNA: TGTGCCAGCAGCTTGAGTGGGACAGGGTCTGGAAACACCATATATTTT; CDR3: CASSLSGTGSGNTIYF
D: -; J: TRBJ1-2; length: 12; size: -; V: TRBV19; DNA: TGTGCCACCAGTAGGGGGTCAAGCCACTACACCTTC; CDR3: CATSRGSSHYTF
D: TRBD1; J: TRBJ1-1; length: 17; size: -; V: TRBV13; DNA: TGTGCCAGCAGCTTAGGCCCAGGGGGAAGGGGGAACACTGAAGCTTTCTTT; CDR3: CASSLGPGGRGNTEAFF
D: -; J: TRBJ1-2; length: 11; size: -; V: TRBV19; DNA: TGTGCCAGTAGTGGGGCCTATGGCTACACCTTC; CDR3: CASSGAYGYTF
D: -; J: TRBJ2-7; length: 14; size: -; V: TRBV11-2; DNA: TGTGCCAGCAGCTTAACGGCGGACCCCTACGAGCAGTACTTC; CDR3: CASSLTADPYEQYF
D: -; J: TRBJ2-3; length: 15; size: -; V: TRBV7-3; DNA: TGTGCCAGCAGCGCTCGGGGGGCAGGCACAGATACGCAGTATTTT; CDR3: CASSARGAGTDTQYF
D: TRBD1; J: TRBJ1-5; length: 14; size: -; V: TRBV28; DNA: TGTGTCAGCAGCCAGGGACAGGGGGTTCAGCCCCAGCATTTT; CDR3: CVSSQGQGVQPQHF
D: -; J: TRBJ2-6; length: 19; size: -; V: TRBV21-1; DNA: TGTGCCAGCAGCACCCGGGACAGGGGCACTGGGTCTGGGGCCAACGTCCTGACTTTC; CDR3: CASSTRDRGTGSGANVLTF
D: -; J: TRBJ2-7; length: 14; size: -; V: TRBV27; DNA: TGTGCCAGCAGCCCGGGACGGGCCTACTACGAGCAGTACTTC; CDR3: CASSPGRAYYEQYF
D: -; J: TRBJ1-2; length: 16; size: -; V: TRBV4-2; DNA: TGTGCCAGCAGCCAAGAGACGGCTCTCAAAACCGGTGGCTACACCTTC; CDR3: CASSQETALKTGGYTF
D: TRBD1; J: TRBJ2-7; length: 14; size: -; V: TRBV5-1; DNA: TGCGCCAGCAGCACCGGGACAGGGGACCACGAGCAGTACTTC; CDR3: CASSTGTGDHEQYF
D: TRBD1; J: TRBJ1-1; length: 15; size: -; V: TRBV6-5; DNA: TGTGCCAGCAGTTACGGCACAGGGGAGTACACTGAAGCTTTCTTT; CDR3: CASSYGTGEYTEAFF
D: -; J: TRBJ2-2; length: 13; size: -; V: TRBV5-5; DNA: TGTGCCAGCAGTTACAGTGAAACCGGGGAGCTGTTTTTT; CDR3: CASSYSETGELFF